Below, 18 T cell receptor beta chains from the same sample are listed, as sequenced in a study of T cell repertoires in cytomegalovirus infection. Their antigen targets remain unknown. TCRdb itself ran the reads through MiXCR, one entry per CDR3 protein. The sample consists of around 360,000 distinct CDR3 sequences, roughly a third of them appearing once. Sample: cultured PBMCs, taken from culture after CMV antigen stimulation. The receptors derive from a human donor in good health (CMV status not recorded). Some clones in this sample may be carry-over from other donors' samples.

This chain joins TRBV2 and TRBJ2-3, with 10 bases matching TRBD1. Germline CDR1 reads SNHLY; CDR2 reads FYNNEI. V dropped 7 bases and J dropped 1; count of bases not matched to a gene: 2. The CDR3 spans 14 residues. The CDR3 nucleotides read TGTGCCAGCATGGGGACAGGGGGCACAGATACGCAGTATTTT. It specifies CASMGTGGTDTQYF.

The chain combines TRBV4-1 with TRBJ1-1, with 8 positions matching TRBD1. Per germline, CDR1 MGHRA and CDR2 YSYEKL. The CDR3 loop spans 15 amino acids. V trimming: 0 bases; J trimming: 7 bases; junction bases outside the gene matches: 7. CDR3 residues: CASSQDRDRSFEAFF. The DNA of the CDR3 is TGCGCCAGCAGCCAAGATCGGGACAGGTCTTTTGAAGCTTTCTTT.

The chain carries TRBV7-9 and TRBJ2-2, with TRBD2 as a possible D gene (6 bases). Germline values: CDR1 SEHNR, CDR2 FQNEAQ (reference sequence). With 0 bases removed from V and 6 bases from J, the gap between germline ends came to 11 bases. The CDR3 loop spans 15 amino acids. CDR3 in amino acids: CASSLATSSAGELFF. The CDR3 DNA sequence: TGTGCCAGCAGCTTAGCGACTAGTTCTGCCGGGGAGCTGTTTTTT.

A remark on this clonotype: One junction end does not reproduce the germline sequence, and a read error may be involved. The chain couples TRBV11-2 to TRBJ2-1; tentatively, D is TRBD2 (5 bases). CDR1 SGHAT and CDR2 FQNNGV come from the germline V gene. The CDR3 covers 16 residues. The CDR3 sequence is CASSDLLDFSYNEQIF. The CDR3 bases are TGTGCCAGCAGCGATTTACTAGATTTCTCCTACAATGAGCAGATCTTC.

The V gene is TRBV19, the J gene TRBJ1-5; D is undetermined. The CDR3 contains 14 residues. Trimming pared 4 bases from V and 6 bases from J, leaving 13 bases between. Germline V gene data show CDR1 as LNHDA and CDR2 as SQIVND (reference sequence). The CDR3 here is CASSTLLMVQPQHF. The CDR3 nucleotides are TGTGCCAGTAGTACCCTGCTTATGGTTCAGCCCCAGCATTTT.

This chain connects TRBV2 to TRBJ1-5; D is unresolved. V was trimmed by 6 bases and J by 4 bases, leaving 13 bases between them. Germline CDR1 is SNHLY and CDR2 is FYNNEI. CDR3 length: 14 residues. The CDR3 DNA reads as TGTGCCAGCAGCGGAGTCGAGCGTAATCAGCCCCAGCATTTT. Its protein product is CASSGVERNQPQHF.

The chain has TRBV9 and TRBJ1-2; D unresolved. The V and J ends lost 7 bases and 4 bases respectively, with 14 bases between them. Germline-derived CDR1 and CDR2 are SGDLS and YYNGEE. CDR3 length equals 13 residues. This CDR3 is CASQDGLAYGYTF. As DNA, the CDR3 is TGTGCCAGCCAGGATGGACTGGCCTATGGCTACACCTTC. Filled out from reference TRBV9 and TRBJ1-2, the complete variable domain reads DSGVTQTPKHLITATGQRVTLRCSPRSGDLSVYWYQQSLDQGLQFLIQYYNGEERAKGNILERFSAQQFPDLHSELNLSSLELGDSALYFCASQDGLAYGYTFGSGTRLTVV.

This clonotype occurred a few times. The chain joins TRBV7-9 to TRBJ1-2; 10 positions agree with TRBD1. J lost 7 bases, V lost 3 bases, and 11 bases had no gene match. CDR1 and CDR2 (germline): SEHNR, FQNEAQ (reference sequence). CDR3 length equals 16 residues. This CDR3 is CASSFTRTGTGVGYTF. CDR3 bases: TGTGCCAGCAGCTTCACGAGAACCGGGACAGGGGTTGGCTACACCTTC.

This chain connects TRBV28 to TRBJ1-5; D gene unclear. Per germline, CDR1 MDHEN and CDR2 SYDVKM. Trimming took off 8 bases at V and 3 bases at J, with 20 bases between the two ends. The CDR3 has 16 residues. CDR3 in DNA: TGTGCCAGCGATGTAGGCGACTCGGTGGTCAATCAGCCCCAGCATTTT. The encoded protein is CASDVGDSVVNQPQHF.

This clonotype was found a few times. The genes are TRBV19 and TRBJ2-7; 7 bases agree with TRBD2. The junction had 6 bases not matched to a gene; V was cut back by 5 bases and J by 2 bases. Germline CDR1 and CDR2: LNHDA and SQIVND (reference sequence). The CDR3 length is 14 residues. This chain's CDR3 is CASSRTRSTYEQYF. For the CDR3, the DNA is TGTGCCAGTAGTCGGACTAGGTCCACCTACGAGCAGTACTTC. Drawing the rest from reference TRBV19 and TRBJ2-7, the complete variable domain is DGGITQSPKYLFRKEGQNVTLSCEQNLNHDAMYWYRQDPGQGLRLIYYSQIVNDFQKGDIAEGYSVSREKKESFPLTVTSAQKNPTAFYLCASSRTRSTYEQYFGPGTRLTVT.

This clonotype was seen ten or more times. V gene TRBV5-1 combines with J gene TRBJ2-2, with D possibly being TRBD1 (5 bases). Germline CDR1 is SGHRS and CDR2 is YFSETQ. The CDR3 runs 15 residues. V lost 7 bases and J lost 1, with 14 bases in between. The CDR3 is CASAKGQGNTGELFF. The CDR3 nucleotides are TGCGCCAGCGCTAAGGGGCAGGGGAACACCGGGGAGCTGTTTTTT.

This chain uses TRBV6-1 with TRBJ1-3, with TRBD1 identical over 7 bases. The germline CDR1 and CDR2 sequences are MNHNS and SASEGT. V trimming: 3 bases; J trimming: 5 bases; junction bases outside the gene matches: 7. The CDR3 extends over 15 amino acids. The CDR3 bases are TGTGCCAGCAGTGACCGGGACAGAACAAGAAACACCATATATTTT. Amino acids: CASSDRDRTRNTIYF.

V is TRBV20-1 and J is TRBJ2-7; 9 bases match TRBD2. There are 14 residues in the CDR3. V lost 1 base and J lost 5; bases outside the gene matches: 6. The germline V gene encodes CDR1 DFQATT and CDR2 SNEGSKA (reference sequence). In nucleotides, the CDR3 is TGCAGTGCTAGAGGGGGTCCTAGCGGGGACGAGCAGTACGTC. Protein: CSARGGPSGDEQYV.

The CDR3, as DNA: TGTGCCAGCAGGGCCGGGACAGGGGGTACAGATACGCAGTATTTT. Translation: CASRAGTGGTDTQYF. The rearrangement links TRBV2 to TRBJ2-3; TRBD1 matches at 11 bases. V lost 6 bases to trimming and J lost 3 bases; unmatched junction nucleotides: 5. CDR1 is SNHLY and CDR2 is FYNNEI in the germline V gene. The CDR3 has 15 residues. The variable domain in full, completed from reference TRBV2 and TRBJ2-3, reads EPEVTQTPSHQVTQMGQEVILRCVPISNHLYFYWYRQILGQKVEFLVSFYNNEISEKSEIFDDQFSVERPDGSNFTLKIRSTKLEDSAMYFCASRAGTGGTDTQYFGPGTRLTVL.

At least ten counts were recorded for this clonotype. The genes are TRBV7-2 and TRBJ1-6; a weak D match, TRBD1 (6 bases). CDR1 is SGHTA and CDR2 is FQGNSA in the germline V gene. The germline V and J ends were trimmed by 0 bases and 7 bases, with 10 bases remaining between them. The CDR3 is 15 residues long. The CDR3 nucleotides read TGTGCCAGCAGCTTAGCCCGGACAGAGAATTCACCCCTCCACTTT. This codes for CASSLARTENSPLHF.

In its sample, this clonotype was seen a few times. The CDR3 bases are TGTGCCAGCACAAGCGGGAGTCGACAAGAGACCCAGTACTTC. As protein: CASTSGSRQETQYF. The chain combines TRBV7-6 with TRBJ2-5, with 8 bases fitting TRBD2. In germline, CDR1 is SGHVS, CDR2 FNYEAQ. The CDR3 length is 14 residues. Trimming cost V 7 bases and J 2 bases; bases outside gene matches: 6.

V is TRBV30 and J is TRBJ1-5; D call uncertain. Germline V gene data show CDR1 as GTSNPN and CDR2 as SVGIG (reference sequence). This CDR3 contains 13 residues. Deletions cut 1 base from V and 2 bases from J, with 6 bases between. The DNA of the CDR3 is TGTGCCTGGAGTGGGGGTGGCAATCAGCCCCAGCATTTT. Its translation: CAWSGGGNQPQHF.

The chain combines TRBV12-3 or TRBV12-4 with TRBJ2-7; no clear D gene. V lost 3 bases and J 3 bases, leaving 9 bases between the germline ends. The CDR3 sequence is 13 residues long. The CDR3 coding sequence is TGTGCCAGCAGTTTGGGGTGGGACTACGAGCAGTACGTC. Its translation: CASSLGWDYEQYV.